The clone carrying this T cell receptor beta chain appeared a single time. The antigen remains undetermined. The CDR3 consists of 14 residues. The germline gives CDR1 SGHAT, CDR2 FQNNGV. V was clipped by 6 bases and J by 0 bases, with 10 bases between them. The data were obtained in a study of shared clonotypes between healthy human individuals. Study-wide background: Used for every donor were three CD4 naive, three CD4 memory, two CD8 naive and one CD8 memory plate.

Those who donated were healthy HIV-negative adults, with no recent acute infections or vaccinations reported. Study findings and constraints: Researchers sampled blood only, noting tissue repertoires likely differ.

Using immunoSEQ multiplex PCR, the repertoire was profiled, and TCRdb retains in-frame clones only, with some absent. The table has some 2,500,000 clones, more than 85% seen once. The TCR comes from a man in his late teens or twenties in good health. Some clones in this sample may be carry-over from other donors' samples. Sequences were obtained from naive CD4+ T cells from PBMCs. The subset was: CD45RA+ positively selected. The chain links TRBV11-2 to TRBJ2-3; tentatively, D is TRBD2 (6 bases). The chain's CDR3 is CASSRSGSTDTQYF. The CDR3 nucleotides are TGTGCCAGCAGTAGAAGCGGGAGCACAGATACGCAGTATTTT.